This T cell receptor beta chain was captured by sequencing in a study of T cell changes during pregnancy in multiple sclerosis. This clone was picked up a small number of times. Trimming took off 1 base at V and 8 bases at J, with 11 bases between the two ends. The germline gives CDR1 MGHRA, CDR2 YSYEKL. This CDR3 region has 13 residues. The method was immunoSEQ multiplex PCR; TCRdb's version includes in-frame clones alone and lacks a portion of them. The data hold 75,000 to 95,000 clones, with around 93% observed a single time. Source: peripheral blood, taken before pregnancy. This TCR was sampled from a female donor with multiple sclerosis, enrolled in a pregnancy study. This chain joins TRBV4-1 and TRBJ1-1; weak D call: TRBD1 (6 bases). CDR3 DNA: TGCGCCAGCAGCCAAGTAGACAGGCAGGAAGCTTTCTTT. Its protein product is CASSQVDRQEAFF.